This T cell receptor (beta chain) was observed in a study of CD8+CD57+ T cells in acquired aplastic anemia. Germline CDR1 reads SGHTA; CDR2 reads FQGNSA. Trimming shortened V by 1 base and J by 5 bases, and 6 bases separated the two germline ends. The CDR3 is 13 amino acids. This clonotype was counted many times. CDR3 and TCR beta VDJ profiling relied on a genomic DNA template. TCRdb re-analysed the reads in MiXCR, keeping a single row per CDR3 protein. The table lists over 150,000 distinct CDR3 sequences, 35% to 55% of them singletons. This receptor was identified in a human donor in good health. The V and J genes are TRBV7-2 and TRBJ1-5; D gene ambiguous. The source material was sorted CD4+, CD8+, or CD8+CD57+ T cells (not recorded which) from PBMCs. CDR3 DNA sequence: TGTGCCAGCAGCTTAGGCGGTCATCAGCCCCAGCATTTT. Amino acid sequence: CASSLGGHQPQHF.